These 29 T cell receptor beta chains originate from one sample sequenced in a study of cytomegalovirus exposure and HLA in healthy donors. The table came from immunoSEQ multiplex PCR; TCRdb's copy has only in-frame clones and leaves some out. The sample yields some 150,000 clones, 87% seen once. The specimen was PBMCs. The receptors here all came from a woman aged 25 to 45 in good health and CMV-seronegative.

The CDR3 here is CASSPPGRGNGEQYF. CDR3 in DNA: TGTGCCAGCAGTCCCCCGGGCAGGGGAAATGGCGAGCAGTACTTC. V usage is TRBV7-9 and J usage is TRBJ2-7, with D perhaps TRBD1 (6 bases). V was pared by 6 bases and J by 6 bases, with 21 bases between. The length of the CDR3 is 15 residues. Germline CDR1 and CDR2: SEHNR and FQNEAQ (reference sequence).

The chain employs TRBV7-2 and TRBJ2-7; 7 nucleotides match TRBD1. CDR1 and CDR2 (germline): SGHTA, FQGNSA. The CDR3 consists of 14 residues. V lost 2 bases, J lost 4 bases, and 5 bases stayed unmatched. The CDR3 spells CASSLYRGQYEQYF. CDR3 in DNA: TGTGCCAGCAGCTTATACAGGGGTCAGTACGAGCAGTACTTC.

The CDR3 DNA is TGTGCCAGCAGCGTTTCAGATAGCAATCAGCCCCAGCATTTT. Translation: CASSVSDSNQPQHF. The chain links TRBV9 to TRBJ1-5; D is uncertain. From germline, CDR1 is SGDLS and CDR2 YYNGEE. This CDR3 is built from 14 residues. Deletions cut 2 bases from V and 0 bases from J, with 6 bases between.

In this sample, this clone turned up a few times. This rearrangement joins TRBV15 to TRBJ2-3; the match to TRBD2 covers 9 bases. V shed 5 bases, J shed 1 base, and the junction held 7 bases outside the gene matches. This CDR3 is built from 16 residues. Germline CDR1 and CDR2: LNHNV and YYDKDF (reference sequence). CDR3: CATSEERGAGTDTQYF. CDR3 sequence (DNA): TGTGCCACCAGCGAGGAGCGGGGGGCGGGCACAGATACGCAGTATTTT.

V gene TRBV7-2 combines with J gene TRBJ2-3; perhaps TRBD1 as D (6 bases). Germline V lookup: CDR1 SGHTA, CDR2 FQGNSA. The CDR3 is 14 amino acids. The V gene lost 3 bases and the J gene lost 4 bases, with 11 bases spanning the gap. The CDR3 region is CASSFDEGADTQYF. DNA of the CDR3: TGTGCCAGCAGCTTCGATGAGGGGGCAGATACGCAGTATTTT.

The gene calls are TRBV4-1 and TRBJ1-1; the match to TRBD1 covers 8 bases. The V segment lost 1 base and the J segment 2 bases; nucleotides outside the gene matches: 12. CDR3 length: 18 amino acids. Germline CDR1 MGHRA, CDR2 YSYEKL. This CDR3 is CASSQAAGQGAGNTEAFF. CDR3 in DNA: TGCGCCAGCAGCCAAGCGGCGGGGCAGGGGGCTGGAAACACTGAAGCTTTCTTT.

The V call is TRBV5-4, the J call TRBJ2-7; TRBD1 aligns across 9 bases. Germline V gene sequence: CDR1 SGHNT, CDR2 YYREEE (reference sequence). Germline trimming cut 4 bases from V and 1 base from J; bases unmatched to any gene: 3. The CDR3 runs 14 residues. Written as DNA, the CDR3 is TGTGCCAGCAGCCAAGGGACAGGGTCCTACGAGCAGTACTTC. Translation: CASSQGTGSYEQYF.

This sequence joins TRBV27 and TRBJ2-3, with 8 bases fitting TRBD2. CDR3 length: 15 amino acids. CDR1 MNHEY and CDR2 SMNVEV come from the germline V gene (reference sequence). The V segment lost 4 bases and the J segment 2 bases; nucleotides outside the gene matches: 5. Here the CDR3 DNA reads TGTGCCAGCAGTTCCCGCGGGGGGTACACAGATACGCAGTATTTT. It translates to CASSSRGGYTDTQYF.

CDR3 nucleotide sequence: TGTGCCAGCAGCTTAAGGACTAGCGGGGGGTTATGGGAGCAGTTCTTC. This sequence encodes CASSLRTSGGLWEQFF. This chain joins TRBV7-8 and TRBJ2-1, with TRBD2 identical over 14 bases. The CDR3 covers 16 residues. The ends lost 2 bases at V and 10 bases at J; junction bases unmatched: 7. Looked up from germline, CDR1 is SGHVS and CDR2 is FQNEAQ.

This clone was found a few times. The genes are TRBV6-4 and TRBJ2-3; 9 bases align to TRBD2. CDR1 and CDR2 (germline): MRHNA, SNTAGT. V was pared by 3 bases and J by 2 bases, with 3 bases of the junction left unmatched. The CDR3 is 15 residues long. CDR3 protein: CASSEGGGATDTQYF. The CDR3, as DNA: TGTGCCAGCAGTGAAGGCGGGGGGGCCACAGATACGCAGTATTTT.

The rearrangement joins TRBV5-1 to TRBJ1-1, with 7 bases identical to TRBD1. The CDR3 consists of 14 residues. The J segment lost 5 bases and the V segment lost 4 bases, leaving 8 bases of the junction unmatched. Germline-derived CDR1 and CDR2 are SGHRS and YFSETQ. CDR3 DNA sequence: TGCGCCAGCAGCCCCCGAGCAGGGGGGACTGAAGCTTTCTTT. Its translation: CASSPRAGGTEAFF.

The J gene is TRBJ2-7, the V gene TRBV7-9, with 9 nucleotides matching TRBD1. This CDR3 has 14 amino acids. The J segment lost 3 bases and the V segment lost 3 bases, leaving 3 bases of the junction unmatched. Per the germline V gene, CDR1 is SEHNR and CDR2 is FQNEAQ (reference sequence). The CDR3 DNA reads as TGTGCCAGCAGCTTTCCGGGACAGGGCTACGAGCAGTACTTC. Translating it yields CASSFPGQGYEQYF.

This chain joins TRBV4-3 and TRBJ2-7; 9 bases align to TRBD1. V trimming: 5 bases; J trimming: 6 bases; junction bases outside the gene matches: 8. Germline V gives CDR1 LGHNA, CDR2 YSLEER. The CDR3 covers 14 residues. CDR3 bases: TGCGCCAGCAGCTCCCGACAGGGGGATGCCGAGCAGTACTTC. Its translation is CASSSRQGDAEQYF.

V is TRBV5-4 and J is TRBJ2-7; D may be TRBD2 (5 bases). Trimming took off 0 bases at V and 5 bases at J, with 12 bases between the two ends. CDR1 is SGHNT and CDR2 is YYREEE in the germline V gene (reference sequence). The CDR3 is made up of 14 amino acids. The CDR3 DNA sequence: TGTGCCAGCAGCTTGGGTATACTAGGAGACGAGCAGTACTTC. Translated, it gives CASSLGILGDEQYF.

The rearrangement uses TRBV7-6 and TRBJ1-2, with D possibly TRBD1 on 6 matching bases. Trimming stripped 5 bases from V and 0 bases from J, with 16 bases between. This CDR3 comprises 16 residues. CDR1 and CDR2 (germline): SGHVS, FNYEAQ. The CDR3 nucleotides read TGTGCCAGCAGCCCAGAGAGACAGGCCACTAACTATGGCTACACCTTC. This gives the protein CASSPERQATNYGYTF.

The chain couples TRBV13 to TRBJ2-3; the D gene is possibly TRBD2 (5 bases). This CDR3 has 15 amino acids. V gave up 5 bases and J gave up 0 bases, with 12 bases separating them. The V gene's germline CDR1 is PRHDT and CDR2 FYEKMQ (reference sequence). CDR3 coding DNA: TGTGCCAGCAGCAAAAGTAGCGAAAGCACAGATACGCAGTATTTT. Residues: CASSKSSESTDTQYF.

The J gene is TRBJ2-7, the V gene TRBV4-3; TRBD1 is a possible D gene (6 bases). Germline CDR1 is LGHNA and CDR2 is YSLEER. The germline V and J ends were trimmed by 1 base and 6 bases, with 10 bases remaining between them. The CDR3 sequence is 13 residues long. In DNA form, the CDR3 reads TGCGCCAGCAGCCAAGTTGTCAGGGGCGAGCAGTACTTC. Its protein product is CASSQVVRGEQYF.

A few counts support this clone. The V gene is TRBV6-5, the J gene TRBJ1-6, with D unclear. This CDR3 has 14 amino acids. Germline lookup yields CDR1 MNHEY and CDR2 SVGAGI. The V end lost 1 base, the J end lost 6 bases, and 7 bases lay between the germline ends. This CDR3 reads CASSYLGGNSPLHF. The DNA for the CDR3 is TGTGCCAGCAGTTACTTGGGAGGTAATTCACCCCTCCACTTT.

The chain links TRBV4-3 to TRBJ1-1; D possibly corresponds to TRBD1 (6 bases). The germline CDR1 and CDR2 sequences are LGHNA and YSLEER. CDR3 size: 16 residues. V dropped 1 base and J dropped 2 bases, with 14 bases sitting between them. The CDR3 DNA reads as TGCGCCAGCAGCCAAGGGGATAGCAGGGGAAACACTGAAGCTTTCTTT. Encoded protein: CASSQGDSRGNTEAFF.

V is TRBV4-2 and J is TRBJ2-6, with 8 bases that match TRBD1. In germline, CDR1 is LGHNA, CDR2 YNFKEQ. The CDR3 consists of 19 residues. J gave up 0 bases and V 3 bases, and 10 bases lay outside the gene matches. This CDR3 is CASSQETGTGLSGANVLTF. In DNA, the CDR3 is TGTGCCAGCAGCCAGGAGACCGGGACAGGTCTCTCTGGGGCCAACGTCCTGACTTTC.

The V call is TRBV9, the J call TRBJ1-5; maybe TRBD1 (6 bases). The V and J ends lost 4 bases and 1 base respectively, with 12 bases between them. Germline V gene data show CDR1 as SGDLS and CDR2 as YYNGEE. The CDR3 has 15 residues. CDR3 loop: CASSPEGGSNQPQHF. CDR3 in DNA: TGTGCCAGCAGCCCCGAGGGGGGGAGCAATCAGCCCCAGCATTTT. The whole variable domain, filled in from reference TRBV9 and TRBJ1-5, reads DSGVTQTPKHLITATGQRVTLRCSPRSGDLSVYWYQQSLDQGLQFLIQYYNGEERAKGNILERFSAQQFPDLHSELNLSSLELGDSALYFCASSPEGGSNQPQHFGDGTRLSIL.

V is TRBV18 and J is TRBJ2-7, with 14 bases that match TRBD2. With 2 bases clipped from V and 2 bases from J, the junction kept 5 bases outside the gene matches. This CDR3 region has 17 residues. CDR1 and CDR2 (germline): KGHSH, LQKENI. The CDR3 loop reads CASSPYSGLAGAYEQYF. The DNA of the CDR3 is TGTGCCAGCTCACCATACTCGGGACTAGCGGGGGCCTACGAGCAGTACTTC.

The chain carries TRBV5-1 and TRBJ2-3; TRBD2 agrees at 10 bases. J gave up 3 bases and V 7 bases, and 5 bases lay outside the gene matches. This CDR3 region has 14 residues. Germline V lookup: CDR1 SGHRS, CDR2 YFSETQ. This CDR3 reads CASCPSGGTDTQYF. The CDR3 coding sequence is TGCGCCAGCTGCCCTAGCGGGGGAACAGATACGCAGTATTTT.

V gene TRBV6-6 combines with J gene TRBJ2-3, with D possibly TRBD1 on 6 matching bases. V was shortened by 0 bases and J by 5 bases, with 12 bases between the two germline ends. The CDR3 consists of 15 residues. Looked up from germline, CDR1 is MNHNY and CDR2 is SVGAGI (reference sequence). DNA for the CDR3: TGTGCCAGCAGTTACTCGGGGGCCCGCGGAGATACGCAGTATTTT. This translates into CASSYSGARGDTQYF.

The V gene is TRBV6-1, the J gene TRBJ1-5, with 8 bases aligning to TRBD1. CDR1 and CDR2 from the germline V gene are MNHNS and SASEGT. V lost 10 bases, J lost 0 bases, and 5 bases stayed unmatched. The CDR3 length is 14 residues. In DNA, the CDR3 is TGTGCCACCCAGGACAGGGCTAGCAATCAGCCCCAGCATTTT. Encoded protein: CATQDRASNQPQHF.

The chain recombines TRBV11-2 with TRBJ2-2, with 9 bases identical to TRBD1. V gave up 4 bases and J gave up 2 bases; unmatched junction bases: 8. The CDR3 consists of 17 residues. Germline V gives CDR1 SGHAT, CDR2 FQNNGV. In nucleotides, the CDR3 is TGTGCCAGCAGCTCGCGCCGGACAGGGGCAAACACCGGGGAGCTGTTTTTT. This encodes CASSSRRTGANTGELFF.

This sequence joins TRBV5-4 and TRBJ2-3; 9 nucleotides line up with TRBD2. Germline V gene lookup returns CDR1 SGHNT and CDR2 YYREEE (reference sequence). The J segment lost 2 bases and the V segment lost 5 bases, leaving 6 bases of the junction unmatched. The CDR3 covers 15 residues. DNA of the CDR3: TGTGCCAGCAGGGCGGGGGGGGCCGACACAGATACGCAGTATTTT. Its protein product is CASRAGGADTDTQYF. The full variable domain, with the rest looked up from reference TRBV5-4 and TRBJ2-3, is ETGVTQSPTHLIKTRGQQVTLRCSSQSGHNTVSWYQQALGQGPQFIFQYYREEENGRGNFPPRFSGLQFPNYSSELNVNALELDDSALYLCASRAGGADTDTQYFGPGTRLTVL.

CDR3 nucleotide sequence: TGTGCCAGCAGTCGCGCGGGGGTCTCCTCCTACGAGCAGTACTTC. This sequence encodes CASSRAGVSSYEQYF. The chain joins TRBV7-9 to TRBJ2-7; the match to TRBD2 covers 7 bases. V lost 6 bases and J lost 0; bases outside the gene matches: 8. This CDR3 region has 15 residues. CDR1 SEHNR and CDR2 FQNEAQ come from the germline V gene (reference sequence). The full variable domain, completed using reference TRBV7-9 and TRBJ2-7, is DTGVSQNPRHKITKRGQNVTFRCDPISEHNRLYWYRQTLGQGPEFLTYFQNEAQLEKSRLLSDRFSAERPKGSFSTLEIQRTEQGDSAMYLCASSRAGVSSYEQYFGPGTRLTVT.

This rearrangement joins TRBV18 to TRBJ1-1; TRBD1 is a possible D gene (5 bases). V was pared by 4 bases and J by 9 bases, with 9 bases between. Germline-derived CDR1 and CDR2 are KGHSH and LQKENI. CDR3 length: 11 residues. The CDR3 spells CASSRQLQAFF. For the CDR3, the DNA is TGTGCCAGCTCACGACAGCTCCAAGCTTTCTTT.